The 17 T cell receptor beta chains given below trace back to one sample, sequenced in a study of blood T cell repertoires in COVID-19. TCRdb's table, derived via immunoSEQ multiplex PCR, lists solely in-frame clones and lacks some. Of roughly 120,000 clones in the sample, 90% were seen once. The sample comprised peripheral blood. The receptors were gathered from a man between 45 and 60 years old with active COVID-19.

This rearrangement joins TRBV7-2 to TRBJ2-3, with a possible D match to TRBD1 (5 bases). CDR1 is SGHTA, CDR2 FQGNSA, per germline. The CDR3 totals 16 residues. The germline V and J ends were trimmed by 1 base and 1 base, with 12 bases remaining between them. The CDR3: CASSLEGSTRTDTQYF. CDR3 nucleotide sequence: TGTGCCAGCAGCTTAGAGGGGTCTACCCGCACAGATACGCAGTATTTT.

This clone was observed a handful of times. V and J are TRBV4-1 and TRBJ2-2, with D possibly being TRBD2 (7 bases). This CDR3 comprises 17 residues. V was pared by 3 bases and J by 0 bases, with 14 bases between. Looked up from germline, CDR1 is MGHRA and CDR2 is YSYEKL. The CDR3 reads CASSHLGGPANTGELFF. CDR3 bases: TGCGCCAGCAGCCACCTCGGGGGGCCCGCGAACACCGGGGAGCTGTTTTTT.

The chain couples TRBV3-1 (or the pseudogene TRBV3-2) to TRBJ1-4, with D tentatively TRBD1 (6 bases). The CDR3 is 13 amino acids. Trimming removed 5 bases from V and 6 bases from J, with 10 bases in between. Germline CDR1 LGHDT, CDR2 YNNKEL (reference sequence). The CDR3 here is CASSLQGDEKLFF. CDR3 bases: TGTGCCAGCAGCTTACAGGGAGATGAAAAACTGTTTTTT.

V is TRBV19 and J is TRBJ2-3; possible D gene TRBD2, 5 bases. V was cut by 3 bases and J by 2 bases, with 18 bases left in between. The CDR3 extends over 17 amino acids. Germline V gene sequence: CDR1 LNHDA, CDR2 SQIVND (reference sequence). CDR3 bases: TGTGCCAGTAGTATTAACGGGGTGTCTACCCCCACAGATACGCAGTATTTT. This translates into CASSINGVSTPTDTQYF.

The chain couples TRBV23-1 to TRBJ1-5, with D possibly being TRBD1 (6 bases). TRBV23-1 is sorted into the ORF group, with uncertain function. Trimming removed 3 bases from V and 2 bases from J, with 14 bases in between. The CDR3 sequence is 16 residues long. This chain's CDR3 is CASSHGRQVCNQPQHF. As DNA, the CDR3 is TGCGCCAGCAGTCATGGGAGACAGGTTTGCAATCAGCCCCAGCATTTT.

V gene TRBV7-9 combines with J gene TRBJ1-2; the D is unclear. CDR3 length: 14 residues. Trimming took 4 bases from V and 6 from J, leaving 15 bases between them. Germline V CDR1 and CDR2: SEHNR, FQNEAQ (reference sequence). For the CDR3, the DNA is TGTGCCAGCAGCTCTTCCGGACTCCACCATGGCTACACCTTC. This translates into CASSSSGLHHGYTF.

The chain couples TRBV18 to TRBJ2-7; unclear D gene. CDR3 length: 13 residues. V lost 4 bases and J lost 1, with 8 bases in between. In germline, CDR1 is KGHSH, CDR2 LQKENI. In DNA form, the CDR3 reads TGTGCCAGCTCACAGGCGGATTCCTACGAGCAGTACTTC. It translates to CASSQADSYEQYF. Looking up the rest from reference TRBV18 and TRBJ2-7 gives the full variable domain: NAGVMQNPRHLVRRRGQEARLRCSPMKGHSHVYWYRQLPEEGLKFMVYLQKENIIDESGMPKERFSAEFPKEGPSILRIQQVVRGDSAAYFCASSQADSYEQYFGPGTRLTVT.

This clone has only one observation. This chain uses TRBV9 with TRBJ1-2; the D gene is possibly TRBD1 (6 bases). This CDR3 spans 16 amino acids. Trimming took 3 bases from V and 3 from J, leaving 18 bases between them. The germline V gene has CDR1 SGDLS and CDR2 YYNGEE. The CDR3 bases are TGTGCCAGCAGCGAACCAATACAGGGAGATTACTATGGCTACACCTTC. Protein: CASSEPIQGDYYGYTF.

The chain couples TRBV11-2 to TRBJ1-1; D not resolved. Trimming took 2 bases from V and 0 from J, leaving 13 bases between them. CDR3 length: 16 amino acids. CDR1 SGHAT and CDR2 FQNNGV come from the germline V gene. The CDR3, as DNA: TGTGCCAGCAGCTTACTTAGTACTACCCTGAACACTGAAGCTTTCTTT. This codes for CASSLLSTTLNTEAFF. The whole variable domain, remainder taken from reference TRBV11-2 and TRBJ1-1, is EAGVAQSPRYKIIEKRQSVAFWCNPISGHATLYWYQQILGQGPKLLIQFQNNGVVDDSQLPKDRFSAERLKGVDSTLKIQPAKLEDSAVYLCASSLLSTTLNTEAFFGQGTRLTVV.

The rearrangement joins TRBV7-2 to TRBJ2-1; TRBD1 is a possible D gene (6 bases). In germline, CDR1 is SGHTA, CDR2 FQGNSA. CDR3 length equals 14 residues. V shed 4 bases and J shed 6 bases, with 13 bases lying between them. The CDR3 DNA reads TGTGCCAGCAGCTCACAGGGTTGGAGCAATGAGCAGTTCTTC. This translates into CASSSQGWSNEQFF.

The V gene is TRBV7-9, the J gene TRBJ2-3; 7 nucleotides line up with TRBD2. The germline CDR1 and CDR2 sequences are SEHNR and FQNEAQ (reference sequence). CDR3 length equals 15 residues. Germline trimming cut 8 bases from V and 2 bases from J; bases unmatched to any gene: 10. CDR3 DNA sequence: TGTGCCAGCCGCCCTTGGGGGAGGGACACAGATACGCAGTATTTT. This translates into CASRPWGRDTDTQYF.

The J gene is TRBJ2-7, the V gene TRBV15; TRBD2 agrees at 9 bases. Germline V gene data show CDR1 as LNHNV and CDR2 as YYDKDF (reference sequence). The CDR3 length is 13 residues. J lost 7 bases, V lost 4 bases, and 5 bases had no gene match. CDR3 residues: CATSKLAGSEQYV. CDR3 DNA sequence: TGTGCCACCAGCAAACTAGCGGGTAGTGAGCAGTACGTC.

The CDR3 DNA follows: TGTGCCACCAGCGCGGAAAGAGGTTCACCCCTCCACTTT. This translates into CATSAERGSPLHF. The genes are TRBV15 and TRBJ1-6; no definite D call. Germline V gene sequence: CDR1 LNHNV, CDR2 YYDKDF (reference sequence). This CDR3 has 13 residues. V lost 5 bases and J 9 bases, leaving 11 bases between the germline ends.

This chain uses TRBV5-1 with TRBJ2-3; 13 bases agree with TRBD2. V dropped 4 bases and J dropped 2; count of bases not matched to a gene: 4. Germline loops: CDR1 SGHRS, CDR2 YFSETQ. The CDR3 loop spans 16 amino acids. This CDR3 is CASSLGLAGNTDTQYF. CDR3 coding DNA: TGCGCCAGCAGCCTGGGACTAGCGGGGAACACAGATACGCAGTATTTT.

CDR3 nucleotide sequence: TGTGCCAGCAGTGAAGCCCGGGATGCGCAGGGGGATAGGACGCCCCAGCATTTT. It yields the protein CASSEARDAQGDRTPQHF. The gene calls are TRBV2 and TRBJ1-5, with 7 bases lining up with TRBD1. CDR3 size: 18 residues. Per germline, CDR1 SNHLY and CDR2 FYNNEI. V lost 0 bases to trimming and J lost 9 bases; unmatched junction nucleotides: 17.

CDR3 nucleotides: TGTGCCAGCAGCCCTTCCGCGGGGTTTGGGGCCAACGTCCTGACTTTC. As protein: CASSPSAGFGANVLTF. The genes are TRBV4-2 and TRBJ2-6, with a weak D call TRBD2 (6 bases). CDR1 LGHNA and CDR2 YNFKEQ come from the germline V gene. Trimming pared 4 bases from V and 3 bases from J, leaving 13 bases between. The CDR3 has 16 amino acids.

V gene TRBV7-9 combines with J gene TRBJ1-1; TRBD1 might be the D (6 bases). Trimming shortened V by 2 bases and J by 10 bases, and 20 bases separated the two germline ends. CDR3 length equals 15 residues. Germline CDR1 is SEHNR and CDR2 is FQNEAQ (reference sequence). The CDR3 bases are TGTGCCAGCAGCTTACCCGGGGGGCCCGAAGGCGTAGCTTTCTTT. Protein product: CASSLPGGPEGVAFF.